This passage covers 21 T cell receptor beta chains from one sample sequenced in a study of blood T cell repertoires in COVID-19. TCRdb keeps only in-frame clones here, not all; method: immunoSEQ multiplex PCR. In the table there are roughly 150,000 clones, approximately 91% of which are singletons. The material sequenced was peripheral blood. These receptors were obtained from a man aged 18 to 35 with COVID-19, enrolled during active disease.

This sequence joins TRBV13 and TRBJ2-2; D is possibly TRBD2 (6 bases). The CDR3 has 15 amino acids. V lost 5 bases, J lost 2 bases, and 12 bases lay in between. Germline lookup yields CDR1 PRHDT and CDR2 FYEKMQ (reference sequence). This CDR3 reads CASSPGTPNTGELFF. The DNA for the CDR3 is TGTGCCAGCAGCCCCGGGACTCCAAACACCGGGGAGCTGTTTTTT.

The chain uses TRBV4-3 and TRBJ2-1, with D possibly TRBD2 on 6 matching bases. Trimming removed 4 bases at V and 6 bases at J, with 19 bases between. Looked up from germline, CDR1 is LGHNA and CDR2 is YSLEER. CDR3 length: 16 residues. CDR3 DNA: TGCGCCAGCAGCCGAAGGCGGGACTCCCTGTCCAATGAGCAGTTCTTC. Its protein product is CASSRRRDSLSNEQFF.

V usage is TRBV28 and J usage is TRBJ1-5, with a possible D match to TRBD1 (6 bases). With 6 bases removed from V and 5 bases from J, the gap between germline ends came to 14 bases. The CDR3 loop spans 14 amino acids. In germline, CDR1 is MDHEN, CDR2 SYDVKM. In nucleotides, the CDR3 is TGTGCCAGCAGCCCCCGACAGGCTTATCAGCCCCAGCATTTT. Its translation: CASSPRQAYQPQHF.

The CDR3 nucleotides are TGTGCCAGCAGCCGGGGACAGTACAGCTCCTACGAGCAGTACTTC. This encodes CASSRGQYSSYEQYF. The chain recombines TRBV7-8 with TRBJ2-7; 7 bases map to TRBD1. Germline V lookup: CDR1 SGHVS, CDR2 FQNEAQ. The CDR3 contains 15 residues. V shed 5 bases and J 0 bases; nucleotides not matched to a gene: 7.

This rearrangement joins TRBV11-3 to TRBJ2-1; possibly TRBD2 for D (5 bases). Germline V gives CDR1 SGHNT, CDR2 YENEEA. V shed 3 bases and J shed 10 bases, with 7 bases lying between them. This CDR3 is 11 amino acids long. The DNA for the CDR3 is TGTGCCAGCAGCTTGCGGAGGGAGCAGTTCTTC. Its protein is CASSLRREQFF.

This chain uses TRBV20-1 with TRBJ2-1; D might be TRBD2 (5 bases). V gave up 7 bases and J gave up 4 bases, with 8 bases separating them. The CDR3 has 11 residues. Germline CDR1 DFQATT, CDR2 SNEGSKA (reference sequence). CDR3 loop: CSGGFYNEQFF. CDR3 in DNA: TGCAGTGGAGGGTTTTACAATGAGCAGTTCTTC.

About this clone: Mismatch with germline at one junction end may stem from a read error. This chain connects TRBV28 to TRBJ1-4; a possible D gene is TRBD1 (5 bases). Germline V gene data show CDR1 as MDHEN and CDR2 as SYDVKM. The CDR3 is made up of 14 amino acids. The CDR3 region is CASSSRVSGEKLLF. CDR3 DNA: TGTGCCAGCAGCTCCAGGGTGTCAGGTGAAAAACTGCTTTTT.

The gene calls are TRBV6-5 and TRBJ2-7, with 11 bases lining up with TRBD1. The germline V gene has CDR1 MNHEY and CDR2 SVGAGI. V was pared by 6 bases and J by 1 base, with 5 bases of the junction left unmatched. This CDR3 has 15 residues. This CDR3 reads CASRIGTGGSYEQYF. CDR3 nucleotides: TGTGCCAGCAGGATCGGGACAGGGGGTTCCTACGAGCAGTACTTC.

The gene calls are TRBV27 and TRBJ2-1; D possibly corresponds to TRBD2 (7 bases). The CDR3 length is 14 residues. Per the germline V gene, CDR1 is MNHEY and CDR2 is SMNVEV (reference sequence). V dropped 8 bases and J dropped 2 bases, with 13 bases sitting between them. The CDR3 region has the DNA TGTGCCAGCGCGGTGGGGGGGCCCTACAATGAGCAGTTCTTC. Residues: CASAVGGPYNEQFF.

The J gene is TRBJ2-3, the V gene TRBV2; 11 bases line up with TRBD2. V shed 9 bases, J shed 0 bases, and the junction held 2 bases outside the gene matches. The CDR3 is 14 amino acids. Germline values: CDR1 SNHLY, CDR2 FYNNEI. The CDR3 coding sequence is TGTGCCAGAAGACTAGCGGGAAGCACAGATACGCAGTATTTT. This codes for CARRLAGSTDTQYF. The whole variable domain, remainder taken from reference TRBV2 and TRBJ2-3, is EPEVTQTPSHQVTQMGQEVILRCVPISNHLYFYWYRQILGQKVEFLVSFYNNEISEKSEIFDDQFSVERPDGSNFTLKIRSTKLEDSAMYFCARRLAGSTDTQYFGPGTRLTVL.

The V and J genes are TRBV7-2 and TRBJ2-1; TRBD1 matches 12 bases. The ends lost 4 bases at V and 8 bases at J; junction bases unmatched: 6. Looked up from germline, CDR1 is SGHTA and CDR2 is FQGNSA. The CDR3 consists of 15 residues. The CDR3 DNA is TGTGCCAGCAGCTCCGGGACAGGGGGCTATTATGAGCAGTTCTTC. Translated: CASSSGTGGYYEQFF.

The rearrangement links TRBV14 to TRBJ2-7; unclear D gene. Germline-derived CDR1 and CDR2 are SGHDN and FVKESK. The CDR3 covers 13 residues. Trimming shortened V by 4 bases and J by 1 base, and 8 bases separated the two germline ends. The CDR3 spells CASSLGGSYEQYF. For the CDR3, the DNA is TGTGCCAGCAGCCTCGGCGGTTCCTACGAGCAGTACTTC.

The gene calls are TRBV9 and TRBJ2-1; 7 nucleotides agree with TRBD2. The CDR3 spans 15 residues. After removal of 0 bases from V and 10 bases from J, the junction contained 10 bases not matched to a gene. Germline V gene sequence: CDR1 SGDLS, CDR2 YYNGEE. The CDR3 DNA reads as TGTGCCAGCAGCGTAGACTCCGGGGGGTCAGAGGAGCAGTTCTTC. This codes for CASSVDSGGSEEQFF.

About this clone: A read error may produce the germline difference seen at one junction end. This sequence joins TRBV25-1 and TRBJ1-2; TRBD1 might be the D (6 bases). CDR1 is MGHDK, CDR2 SYGVNS, per germline. CDR3 length: 15 residues. For the CDR3, the DNA is TGTGCCCGCAGTGGGGGAGGGGGGTGCGGGGATGGCTACACCTTC. Protein: CARSGGGGCGDGYTF.

The genes are TRBV5-4 and TRBJ1-2; 9 nucleotides match TRBD1. Per germline, CDR1 SGHNT and CDR2 YYREEE (reference sequence). The ends lost 2 bases at V and 5 bases at J; junction bases unmatched: 4. This CDR3 comprises 14 residues. The CDR3 sequence: CASSFGDREYGYTF. For the CDR3, the DNA is TGTGCCAGCAGCTTTGGGGACAGGGAGTATGGCTACACCTTC.

The genes are TRBV3-1 (or the pseudogene TRBV3-2) and TRBJ2-3, with TRBD1 matching over 9 bases. Germline-derived CDR1 and CDR2 are LGHDT and YNNKEL (reference sequence). V was pared by 4 bases and J by 9 bases, with 2 bases of the junction left unmatched. This CDR3 comprises 12 residues. CDR3 residues: CASSPGTGTQYF. The CDR3 DNA reads TGTGCCAGCAGCCCAGGGACAGGGACGCAGTATTTT.

This chain joins TRBV6-5 and TRBJ2-7; 11 bases fit TRBD2. The germline gives CDR1 MNHEY, CDR2 SVGAGI. This CDR3 spans 15 amino acids. Trimming at V came to 8 bases and at J to 3 bases, leaving 9 bases not matched to a gene. The CDR3 protein is CASGISGRALYEQYF. The CDR3 DNA is TGTGCCAGCGGGATTAGCGGGAGGGCCCTCTACGAGCAGTACTTC.

The V gene is TRBV4-3, the J gene TRBJ2-3; D remains unclear. This CDR3 is 14 amino acids long. V gave up 3 bases and J gave up 3 bases, with 10 bases separating them. CDR1 is LGHNA, CDR2 YSLEER, per germline. The chain's CDR3 is CASSHGGPTDTQYF. The CDR3 bases are TGCGCCAGCAGCCATGGTGGGCCTACAGATACGCAGTATTTT.

V and J are TRBV27 and TRBJ2-7; perhaps TRBD1 as D (6 bases). V lost 5 bases and J 7 bases, leaving 21 bases between the germline ends. CDR1 is MNHEY, CDR2 SMNVEV, per germline (reference sequence). This CDR3 contains 15 residues. The CDR3 DNA reads as TGTGCCAGCAGTGACTTTGGACAGCCGGGCGGGGAGCAGTACTTC. It translates to CASSDFGQPGGEQYF.

This sequence joins TRBV28 and TRBJ2-7; maybe TRBD1 (7 bases). V was cut by 8 bases and J by 4 bases, with 15 bases left in between. This CDR3 comprises 13 residues. Germline-derived CDR1 and CDR2 are MDHEN and SYDVKM. The chain's CDR3 is CASYQGGQYEQYF. The CDR3 bases are TGTGCCAGCTACCAGGGGGGACAATACGAGCAGTACTTC. The full variable domain, with the rest looked up from reference TRBV28 and TRBJ2-7, is DVKVTQSSRYLVKRTGEKVFLECVQDMDHENMFWYRQDPGLGLRLIYFSYDVKMKEKGDIPEGYSVSREKKERFSLILESASTNQTSMYLCASYQGGQYEQYFGPGTRLTVT.

This clone was counted once. CDR3 sequence: CASSEGSGRPNTQYF. The CDR3 region has the DNA TGTGCCAGCAGTGAAGGTAGCGGGAGACCAAATACGCAGTATTTT. The chain joins TRBV2 to TRBJ2-3; 9 bases align to TRBD2. The germline V gene has CDR1 SNHLY and CDR2 FYNNEI. Trimming at V came to 1 base and at J to 7 bases, leaving 6 bases not matched to a gene. CDR3 size: 15 residues.